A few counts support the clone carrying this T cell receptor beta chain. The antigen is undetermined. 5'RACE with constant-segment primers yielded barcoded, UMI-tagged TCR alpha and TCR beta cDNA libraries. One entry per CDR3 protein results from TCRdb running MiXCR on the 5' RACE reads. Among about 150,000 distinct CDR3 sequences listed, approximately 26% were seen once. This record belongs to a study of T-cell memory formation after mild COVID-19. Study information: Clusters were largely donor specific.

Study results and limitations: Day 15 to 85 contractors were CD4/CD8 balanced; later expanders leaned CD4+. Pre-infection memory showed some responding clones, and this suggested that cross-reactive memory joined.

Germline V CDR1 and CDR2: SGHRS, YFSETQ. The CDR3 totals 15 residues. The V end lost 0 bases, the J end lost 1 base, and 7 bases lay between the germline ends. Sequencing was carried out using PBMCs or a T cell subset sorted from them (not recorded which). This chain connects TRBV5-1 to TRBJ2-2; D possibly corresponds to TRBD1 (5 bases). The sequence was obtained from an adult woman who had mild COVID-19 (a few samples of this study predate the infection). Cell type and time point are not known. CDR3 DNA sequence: TGCGCCAGCAGCTTGGAGACAGTGAACACCGGGGAGCTGTTTTTT. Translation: CASSLETVNTGELFF.